This passage covers 26 T cell receptor beta chains from one sample sequenced in a study of shared clonotypes between healthy human individuals. Repertoires were generated with immunoSEQ multiplex PCR, while TCRdb's copy carries only in-frame clones and drops some. The data contain about 2 million clones, approximately 94% of them singletons. The naive CD8 subset, CD45RO-negative cells positively selected for CCR7, excluded terminally differentiated effector memory CD45RA+ cells. The sample was naive CD8+ T cells sorted from blood. These receptors were obtained from a man younger than 30 in good health.

The J gene is TRBJ2-7, the V gene TRBV9; D unresolved. The germline gives CDR1 SGDLS, CDR2 YYNGEE. The length of the CDR3 is 15 residues. Trimming cost V 1 base and J 5 bases, with 16 bases left between them. The CDR3 DNA is TGTGCCAGCAGCGTAAATTCCCTGAAAGAGGACGAGCAGTACTTC. Translating it yields CASSVNSLKEDEQYF. The full variable domain, in which reference TRBV9 and TRBJ2-7 provide the parts outside the CDR3, is DSGVTQTPKHLITATGQRVTLRCSPRSGDLSVYWYQQSLDQGLQFLIQYYNGEERAKGNILERFSAQQFPDLHSELNLSSLELGDSALYFCASSVNSLKEDEQYFGPGTRLTVT.

The chain employs TRBV2 and TRBJ2-7; 9 bases map to TRBD1. J lost 0 bases, V lost 8 bases, and 2 bases had no gene match. The CDR3 has 13 residues. In germline, CDR1 is SNHLY, CDR2 FYNNEI. The CDR3: CASRGQGSYEQYF. Written as DNA, the CDR3 is TGTGCCAGCCGGGGACAGGGCTCCTACGAGCAGTACTTC. Combining the CDR3 with reference TRBV2 and TRBJ2-7 gives the whole variable domain EPEVTQTPSHQVTQMGQEVILRCVPISNHLYFYWYRQILGQKVEFLVSFYNNEISEKSEIFDDQFSVERPDGSNFTLKIRSTKLEDSAMYFCASRGQGSYEQYFGPGTRLTVT.

The rearrangement links TRBV27 to TRBJ2-1; 8 bases match TRBD2. This CDR3 has 16 amino acids. Germline-derived CDR1 and CDR2 are MNHEY and SMNVEV (reference sequence). The V gene end was trimmed by 5 bases and the J gene end by 7 bases; junction bases not matched to a gene: 13. The CDR3 DNA follows: TGTGCCAGCAGTCCATCTTTTCGGGAGGGCCGGAATGAGCAGTTCTTC. Encoded protein: CASSPSFREGRNEQFF.

The chain is built from TRBV27 and TRBJ1-2; D is undetermined. In germline, CDR1 is MNHEY, CDR2 SMNVEV (reference sequence). This CDR3 comprises 13 residues. V lost 0 bases, J lost 6 bases, and 8 bases lay in between. CDR3 sequence: CASSLSGRNGYTF. As DNA, the CDR3 is TGTGCCAGCAGTTTATCAGGGCGAAATGGCTACACCTTC.

This clone was detected only once. This sequence joins TRBV21-1 and TRBJ1-6; the D call of TRBD1 is as the table states it, not checked on the DNA. TRBV21-1 is annotated as a pseudogene. The CDR3 has 19 amino acids. CDR3 sequence (DNA): TGTGCCAGCAGCTTTAGGGACTGGGACAGGGGTTACTATAATTCACCCCTCCACTTT. It is translated as CASSFRDWDRGYYNSPLHF.

The V gene is TRBV29-1, the J gene TRBJ1-4; no clear D. V lost 6 bases, J lost 2 bases, and 10 bases lay in between. The CDR3 spans 13 residues. Germline V gives CDR1 SQVTM, CDR2 ANQGSEA. The CDR3 DNA sequence: TGCAGCGTACTGGATGGCACTAATGAAAAACTGTTTTTT. Its protein product is CSVLDGTNEKLFF.

This sequence joins TRBV28 and TRBJ1-6; tentatively, D is TRBD1 (6 bases). The CDR3 runs to 15 residues. Germline values: CDR1 MDHEN, CDR2 SYDVKM. Deletions cut 6 bases from V and 2 bases from J, with 11 bases between. CDR3 region: CASSPRGTYNSPLHF. The CDR3 DNA reads TGTGCCAGCAGCCCCAGGGGTACCTATAATTCACCCCTCCACTTT.

This rearrangement joins TRBV5-1 to TRBJ1-6, with D unresolved. The length of the CDR3 is 17 residues. Trimming left V 6 bases short and J 0 bases short, with 16 bases between. CDR1 is SGHRS, CDR2 YFSETQ, per germline. CDR3 nucleotides: TGCGCCAGCAAAGAAGGAACACGCGACTCCTATAATTCACCCCTCCACTTT. Translated, it gives CASKEGTRDSYNSPLHF.

To note about this clone: Other DNA variants within this sample encode the same CDR3. V gene TRBV27 combines with J gene TRBJ1-1; D may be TRBD1 (5 bases). CDR1 is MNHEY, CDR2 SMNVEV, per germline (reference sequence). Trimming stripped 3 bases from V and 0 bases from J, with 8 bases between. The CDR3 runs to 14 residues. The CDR3 is CASSLTEMNTEAFF. In DNA, the CDR3 is TGTGCCAGCAGTTTGACAGAAATGAACACTGAAGCTTTCTTT.

The V gene is TRBV29-1, the J gene TRBJ1-4, with 7 bases aligning to TRBD1. The CDR3 extends over 17 amino acids. The V gene's germline CDR1 is SQVTM and CDR2 ANQGSEA. J gave up 5 bases and V 0 bases, and 12 bases lay outside the gene matches. CDR3 region: CSVEDLNAGQLNEKLFF. CDR3 coding DNA: TGCAGCGTTGAAGATTTGAATGCGGGACAGCTAAATGAAAAACTGTTTTTT.

Worth noting for this clone: Other nucleotide sequences from this sample produce the same CDR3. This chain uses TRBV27 with TRBJ2-7; D is uncertain. The germline V gene encodes CDR1 MNHEY and CDR2 SMNVEV (reference sequence). The CDR3 loop spans 12 amino acids. V lost 3 bases and J lost 0, with 3 bases in between. CDR3: CASSLSSYEQYF. The CDR3 nucleotides read TGTGCCAGCAGTTTGAGCTCCTACGAGCAGTACTTC.

This chain links TRBV27 with TRBJ1-4, with D possibly matching TRBD1 (5 bases). Germline V gene lookup returns CDR1 MNHEY and CDR2 SMNVEV (reference sequence). The CDR3 extends over 15 amino acids. Trimming removed 6 bases from V and 3 bases from J, with 14 bases in between. This chain's CDR3 is CASSYNAGSNEKLFF. The CDR3 nucleotides are TGTGCCAGCAGCTATAATGCAGGGTCTAATGAAAAACTGTTTTTT.

The chain couples TRBV18 to TRBJ2-7; perhaps TRBD1 as D (6 bases). V lost 5 bases and J 3 bases, leaving 8 bases between the germline ends. Germline V gives CDR1 KGHSH, CDR2 LQKENI. The CDR3 totals 12 residues. In DNA, the CDR3 is TGTGCCAGCTCAGCGACAGGCTACGAGCAGTACTTC. Amino acid sequence: CASSATGYEQYF.

About this clone: The same CDR3 also results from other DNA sequences found in this sample. J is TRBJ2-7 and V is TRBV7-2; D ambiguous. This CDR3 comprises 13 residues. Trimming stripped 2 bases from V and 1 base from J, with 6 bases between. Germline CDR1 SGHTA, CDR2 FQGNSA. The DNA of the CDR3 is TGTGCCAGCAGCTTAACCCCTTCCTACGAGCAGTACTTC. Its protein is CASSLTPSYEQYF.

This chain links TRBV5-1 with TRBJ2-7, with 7 bases matching TRBD2. The CDR3 is made up of 15 amino acids. Germline CDR1 reads SGHRS; CDR2 reads YFSETQ. The junction had 10 bases not matched to a gene; V was cut back by 4 bases and J by 3 bases. The CDR3 is CASSARGGSNYEQYF. The CDR3 DNA sequence: TGCGCCAGCAGCGCCCGGGGAGGGTCGAACTACGAGCAGTACTTC.

The rearrangement links TRBV2 to TRBJ2-1; tentative D call: TRBD1 (6 bases). V was shortened by 8 bases and J by 5 bases, with 19 bases between the two germline ends. Germline V gene sequence: CDR1 SNHLY, CDR2 FYNNEI. The CDR3 loop spans 15 amino acids. CDR3 region: CASYSAGEEHNEQFF. In DNA form, the CDR3 reads TGTGCCAGCTATAGCGCAGGGGAAGAGCACAATGAGCAGTTCTTC.

The rearrangement links TRBV27 to TRBJ2-4; D is unresolved. CDR1 and CDR2 (germline): MNHEY, SMNVEV (reference sequence). The CDR3 totals 18 residues. Trimming left V 4 bases short and J 1 base short, with 20 bases between. CDR3 residues: CASSSSILTMKAKNIQYF. CDR3 bases: TGTGCCAGCAGTTCCTCAATTCTAACTATGAAGGCCAAAAACATTCAGTACTTC.

The chain is built from TRBV9 and TRBJ2-7, with 10 positions matching TRBD1. V shed 0 bases, J shed 3 bases, and the junction held 3 bases outside the gene matches. This CDR3 is 15 amino acids long. Germline-derived CDR1 and CDR2 are SGDLS and YYNGEE. In nucleotides, the CDR3 is TGTGCCAGCAGCGTAGAGGGACAGGGGTACTACGAGCAGTACTTC. Protein sequence: CASSVEGQGYYEQYF.

With respect to this clone: The same CDR3 also results from other DNA sequences found in this sample. The rearrangement links TRBV5-6 to TRBJ1-3, with a tentative D call TRBD1 (5 bases). Germline V gene lookup returns CDR1 SGHDT and CDR2 YYEEEE. This CDR3 spans 12 amino acids. V dropped 3 bases and J dropped 4 bases, with 5 bases sitting between them. The CDR3 spells CASSWGGNTIYF. Written as DNA, the CDR3 is TGTGCCAGCAGCTGGGGGGGAAACACCATATATTTT.

For this clone: Other DNA sequences in the same sample also yield this CDR3. V and J are TRBV5-6 and TRBJ2-7; D is uncertain. V was clipped by 4 bases and J by 2 bases, with 10 bases between them. The germline CDR1 and CDR2 sequences are SGHDT and YYEEEE. The CDR3 sequence is 13 residues long. CDR3 coding DNA: TGTGCCAGCAGCCTGGGTTCTACCTACGAGCAGTACTTC. This sequence encodes CASSLGSTYEQYF. Full variable domain (outside the CDR3, taken from reference TRBV5-6 and TRBJ2-7): DAGVTQSPTHLIKTRGQQVTLRCSPKSGHDTVSWYQQALGQGPQFIFQYYEEEERQRGNFPDRFSGHQFPNYSSELNVNALLLGDSALYLCASSLGSTYEQYFGPGTRLTVT.

The chain combines TRBV6-5 with TRBJ2-1; TRBD2 aligns across 7 bases. This CDR3 region has 14 residues. Germline-derived CDR1 and CDR2 are MNHEY and SVGAGI. With 6 bases clipped from V and 7 bases from J, the junction kept 9 bases outside the gene matches. The CDR3 bases are TGTGCCAGCAGGCTACGGGGGGACCAAAATGAGCAGTTCTTC. Translated, it gives CASRLRGDQNEQFF.

The V and J genes are TRBV20-1 and TRBJ1-2; D is unclear. Germline V gene data show CDR1 as DFQATT and CDR2 as SNEGSKA (reference sequence). Trimming stripped 6 bases from V and 8 bases from J, with 10 bases between. The CDR3 contains 10 residues. The CDR3 spells CSARRVGYTF. The CDR3 bases are TGCAGTGCCAGGAGAGTCGGCTACACCTTC.

In its sample, this clone was seen a few times. This chain joins TRBV25-1 and TRBJ2-7; D gene ambiguous. The CDR3 sequence is 11 residues long. The germline gives CDR1 MGHDK, CDR2 SYGVNS. V lost 3 bases to trimming and J lost 4 bases, with 4 bases between them. CDR3: CASSDWYEQYF. The CDR3 DNA reads TGTGCCAGCAGTGACTGGTACGAGCAGTACTTC.

The V call is TRBV11-2, the J call TRBJ2-1, with 12 nucleotides matching TRBD2. Trimming cost V 0 bases and J 8 bases; bases outside gene matches: 11. CDR3 length equals 18 residues. Germline CDR1 reads SGHAT; CDR2 reads FQNNGV. This CDR3 reads CASSLDTPLAGGQDEQFF. CDR3 coding DNA: TGTGCCAGCAGCTTAGATACCCCCCTAGCGGGGGGGCAGGATGAGCAGTTCTTC.

The chain employs TRBV7-9 and TRBJ2-7; the D gene is possibly TRBD1 (5 bases). CDR3 length equals 14 residues. Germline values: CDR1 SEHNR, CDR2 FQNEAQ (reference sequence). V was cut by 1 base and J by 7 bases, with 14 bases left in between. This CDR3 is CASSLDRTPGEQYF. CDR3 in DNA: TGTGCCAGCAGCTTAGATAGGACACCTGGGGAGCAGTACTTC.

The gene calls are TRBV30 and TRBJ1-6; no definite D call. The CDR3 consists of 12 residues. Germline V lookup: CDR1 GTSNPN, CDR2 SVGIG (reference sequence). Between the trimmed V and J ends, which lost 5 bases and 7 bases, there was a span of 9 bases. The chain's CDR3 is CAWGQENSPLHF. CDR3 nucleotides: TGTGCCTGGGGCCAGGAGAATTCACCCCTCCACTTT.